These 18 T cell receptor beta chains were sequenced from one sample in a study of blood T cells in healthy people across ages (dated by TCRdb to between 2014 and 2017). Receptor libraries were prepared by 5' RACE. Sequencing was carried out with an Illumina HiSeq 2500. The second PCR ran for about 7 to 11 cycles and used a J-beta primer mix along with a sample-barcoded 5' primer. TCRdb itself trimmed the public reads at Q25 with fastp, ran MiXCR and retained productive beta chains. Each CDR3 protein gets just one entry, which takes the most common genes and DNA from the rows behind it. Across this sample there are 710,000 or so distinct CDR3 sequences, with approximately 29% seen only once. Approximately 15% of the sample is held by the ten biggest clonotypes. Sequencing was done on a sample of blood. These receptors were obtained from an elderly woman in good health. Donor details come from another sample of the same person, matched by shared clones.

This clonotype was recorded a few times. CDR3 region: CSVEGANEQFF. CDR3 nucleotide sequence: TGCAGCGTTGAGGGGGCTAATGAGCAGTTCTTC. The V and J genes are TRBV29-1 and TRBJ2-1, with a weak D call TRBD1 (6 bases). Looked up from germline, CDR1 is SQVTM and CDR2 is ANQGSEA. Trimming took off 3 bases at V and 7 bases at J, with 7 bases between the two ends. The CDR3 has 11 residues.

This clonotype was recorded at least ten times. The rearrangement uses TRBV27 and TRBJ1-5; tentative D call: TRBD1 (5 bases). V gave up 8 bases and J gave up 0 bases, with 23 bases separating them. CDR3 length: 18 residues. Per the germline V gene, CDR1 is MNHEY and CDR2 is SMNVEV (reference sequence). The CDR3 nucleotides read TGTGCCAGCGCTTGGGGCAGAACTCATTTTTATAGCAATCAGCCCCAGCATTTT. Its translation is CASAWGRTHFYSNQPQHF.

This clonotype was seen once. A junction boundary mismatches the germline segment, possibly from a read error. CDR3 in DNA: TGTGCCGGCAGCCGTGGAGCCGTGGGCCCATATGGCTACACCTTC. It is translated as CAGSRGAVGPYGYTF. V is TRBV5-6 and J is TRBJ1-2, with no clear D. This CDR3 has 15 residues. From germline, CDR1 is SGHDT and CDR2 YYEEEE.

Details on this clonotype: A read error is possible here, since a much larger clone lies one base away. The J gene is TRBJ1-2, the V gene TRBV20-1; TRBD1 is a possible D gene (5 bases). The CDR3 covers 11 residues. CDR1 is DFQATT, CDR2 SNEGSKA, per germline (reference sequence). The CDR3 coding sequence is TGCAGGGCTTCCCCAGGGCATGGCTACACCTTC. Its protein is CRASPGHGYTF.

Turning to this clonotype: A single base separates this from a much larger clone, so it may be a read error. V usage is TRBV6-1 and J usage is TRBJ1-2; D gene unclear. Germline V lookup: CDR1 MNHNS, CDR2 SASEGT. The CDR3 totals 13 residues. CDR3 sequence reads: CASRIRINYGHTF. CDR3 bases: TGTGCCAGCAGGATCCGCATTAACTATGGCCACACCTTC.

The J gene is TRBJ2-3, the V gene TRBV5-4; TRBD2 agrees at 14 bases. The CDR3 runs 17 residues. The V gene end was trimmed by 4 bases and the J gene end by 2 bases; junction bases not matched to a gene: 6. Germline CDR1 and CDR2: SGHNT and YYREEE (reference sequence). Written as DNA, the CDR3 is TGTGCCAGCAGCCAGAGACTAGCGGGAGGGCCCACAGATACGCAGTATTTT. Translated, it gives CASSQRLAGGPTDTQYF. The variable domain in full, with the rest retrieved from reference TRBV5-4 and TRBJ2-3, is ETGVTQSPTHLIKTRGQQVTLRCSSQSGHNTVSWYQQALGQGPQFIFQYYREEENGRGNFPPRFSGLQFPNYSSELNVNALELDDSALYLCASSQRLAGGPTDTQYFGPGTRLTVL.

Comment on this clonotype: A read error may explain this, as a much larger clone is one base away. The genes are TRBV20-1 and TRBJ1-1; D is undetermined. V was trimmed by 1 base and J by 4 bases, leaving 7 bases between them. The CDR3 has 12 amino acids. CDR1 is DFQATT and CDR2 is SNEGSKA in the germline V gene (reference sequence). This CDR3 is CSARGQGTEAFF. The CDR3 DNA reads as TGCAGTGCTAGAGGACAAGGCACTGAAGCTTTCTTT.

Many counts were recorded for this clonotype. This chain uses TRBV7-8 with TRBJ2-7, with 7 bases that match TRBD1. The CDR3 is 14 amino acids. Germline values: CDR1 SGHVS, CDR2 FQNEAQ. The V and J ends lost 3 bases and 2 bases, in that order; junction bases with no gene match: 4. The CDR3 nucleotides are TGTGCCAGCAGCTTTACTGACAGGGCCTACGAGCAGTACTTC. The encoded protein is CASSFTDRAYEQYF.

This clonotype was counted ten times or more. V usage is TRBV10-3 and J usage is TRBJ2-3; D unresolved. This CDR3 is 14 amino acids long. Germline CDR1 and CDR2: ENHRY and SYGVKD. Trimming cost V 8 bases and J 3 bases, with 15 bases left between them. The CDR3 sequence is CAIRGGVRTDTQYF. CDR3 in DNA: TGTGCCATCCGTGGTGGTGTGAGAACAGATACGCAGTATTTT.

This rearrangement joins TRBV7-3 to TRBJ1-1; D is perhaps TRBD1 (5 bases). Per the germline V gene, CDR1 is SGHTA and CDR2 is FQGTGA. This CDR3 spans 14 amino acids. V was trimmed by 5 bases and J by 3 bases, leaving 13 bases between them. DNA of the CDR3: TGTGCCAGCAGCCACACCCTGGGGGACACTGAAGCTTTCTTT. This sequence encodes CASSHTLGDTEAFF.

There are many counts of this clonotype. V and J are TRBV28 and TRBJ2-1; 12 nucleotides agree with TRBD2. V trimming: 4 bases; J trimming: 7 bases; junction bases outside the gene matches: 8. The CDR3 consists of 16 residues. Germline assignment: CDR1 MDHEN and CDR2 SYDVKM. This CDR3 reads CASSSLAGGNINEQFF. CDR3 coding DNA: TGTGCCAGCAGTTCGCTAGCGGGGGGGAATATAAATGAGCAGTTCTTC.

This clonotype occurred many times. V usage is TRBV10-3 and J usage is TRBJ1-4; no firm D call. With 4 bases removed from V and 5 bases from J, the gap between germline ends came to 8 bases. The CDR3 length is 13 residues. CDR1 ENHRY and CDR2 SYGVKD come from the germline V gene. The CDR3 bases are TGTGCCATCAGTGCCAGGCTCAATGAAAAACTGTTTTTT. Protein sequence: CAISARLNEKLFF.

The chain has TRBV30 and TRBJ2-1; TRBD2 agrees at 8 bases. CDR3 length: 15 residues. CDR1 GTSNPN and CDR2 SVGIG come from the germline V gene (reference sequence). V lost 2 bases, J lost 7 bases, and 10 bases stayed unmatched. DNA for the CDR3: TGTGCCTGGAGTCTGGGACTAGTAAATGGGAATGAGCAGTTCTTC. This translates into CAWSLGLVNGNEQFF.

The CDR3 sequence is CASSLRGLAVQETQYF. In nucleotides, the CDR3 is TGTGCCAGCAGCTTACGGGGACTAGCGGTCCAAGAGACCCAGTACTTC. This rearrangement joins TRBV7-6 to TRBJ2-5; 11 bases fit TRBD2. V was clipped by 2 bases and J by 1 base; unmatched bases: 3. CDR1 and CDR2 from the germline V gene are SGHVS and FNYEAQ. The CDR3 runs to 16 residues. Full variable domain (remainder filled in from reference TRBV7-6 and TRBJ2-5): GAGVSQSPRYKVTKRGQDVALRCDPISGHVSLYWYRQALGQGPEFLTYFNYEAQQDKSGLPNDRFSAERPEGSISTLTIQRTEQRDSAMYRCASSLRGLAVQETQYFGPGTRLLVL.

V is TRBV10-2 and J is TRBJ1-1; no reliable D call. The V and J ends lost 0 bases and 8 bases respectively, with 13 bases between them. Germline CDR1 is WSHSY and CDR2 is SAAADI. There are 14 residues in the CDR3. The CDR3 spells CASSESGGLTEAFF. In DNA, the CDR3 is TGCGCCAGCAGTGAGTCGGGCGGGTTAACAGAAGCTTTCTTT.

This clonotype was observed many times. V is TRBV29-1 and J is TRBJ2-5; D ambiguous. Trimming stripped 3 bases from V and 8 bases from J, with 13 bases between. This CDR3 region has 12 residues. Germline loops: CDR1 SQVTM, CDR2 ANQGSEA. CDR3 nucleotide sequence: TGCAGCGTTGAGGCGCAGCTGAGCACCCAGTACTTC. This codes for CSVEAQLSTQYF.

This clonotype was seen repeatedly, ten times or more. The chain recombines TRBV5-6 with TRBJ2-7, with 9 positions matching TRBD1. Germline V gene sequence: CDR1 SGHDT, CDR2 YYEEEE. J lost 5 bases, V lost 0 bases, and 9 bases had no gene match. The CDR3 runs 16 residues. The CDR3 region is CASSLALGTGLDEQYF. In nucleotides, the CDR3 is TGTGCCAGCAGCTTGGCCTTAGGGACAGGGCTAGACGAGCAGTACTTC. The variable domain in full, completed from reference TRBV5-6 and TRBJ2-7, reads DAGVTQSPTHLIKTRGQQVTLRCSPKSGHDTVSWYQQALGQGPQFIFQYYEEEERQRGNFPDRFSGHQFPNYSSELNVNALLLGDSALYLCASSLALGTGLDEQYFGPGTRLTVT.

The sample holds many counts of this clonotype. This chain links TRBV11-2 with TRBJ2-1, with D perhaps given as TRBD1 or TRBD2 (5 bases each). Trimming removed 5 bases from V and 0 bases from J, with 14 bases in between. The CDR3 loop spans 16 amino acids. Germline CDR1 reads SGHAT; CDR2 reads FQNNGV. This CDR3 reads CASSQRGVYSYNEQFF. CDR3 nucleotide sequence: TGTGCCAGCAGCCAGAGGGGAGTCTACTCCTACAATGAGCAGTTCTTC. Combining the CDR3 with reference TRBV11-2 and TRBJ2-1 gives the whole variable domain EAGVAQSPRYKIIEKRQSVAFWCNPISGHATLYWYQQILGQGPKLLIQFQNNGVVDDSQLPKDRFSAERLKGVDSTLKIQPAKLEDSAVYLCASSQRGVYSYNEQFFGPGTRLTVL.